These T cell receptor beta chains were read from a single sample in a study of cytomegalovirus exposure and HLA in healthy donors. The data were produced by immunoSEQ multiplex PCR, yet TCRdb's version contains in-frame clones alone and is incomplete. The sample has 85,000 to 90,000 clones; the top ten hold 15%. Sequences were obtained from PBMCs. These receptors all stem from a man aged 45-65 years in good health and CMV-seropositive. The CDR3 runs from the conserved cysteine through the conserved F or W. The D gene is left open where the match is weak.

TRBV7-3	TRBD2	TRBJ2-3	CASSYRGLASTDTQYF	TGTGCCAGCAGCTACCGAGGACTAGCGAGCACAGATACGCAGTATTTT
TRBV27	.	TRBJ1-2	CASSLSKGGKYGYTF	TGTGCCAGCAGTTTATCGAAGGGGGGGAAGTATGGCTACACCTTC
TRBV9	TRBD1	TRBJ1-1	CASSASGQGSSEAFF	TGTGCCAGCAGCGCATCAGGACAGGGATCTTCTGAAGCTTTCTTT
TRBV11-3	.	TRBJ1-2	CASSRTSQSYGYTF	TGTGCCAGCAGCCGGACTTCCCAATCCTATGGCTACACCTTC
TRBV29-1	TRBD2	TRBJ2-1	CSVRGERESSYNEQFF	TGCAGCGTCCGGGGGGAGCGGGAGAGCTCCTACAATGAGCAGTTCTTC
TRBV30	TRBD2	TRBJ2-1	CAWGGEGYYNEQFF	TGTGCCTGGGGGGGGGAGGGCTACTACAATGAGCAGTTCTTC
TRBV5-1	.	TRBJ1-3	CASSLTGSQGNTIYF	TGCGCCAGCAGCTTGACAGGGTCGCAGGGAAACACCATATATTTT
TRBV5-1	TRBD2	TRBJ2-7	CASGLAGGYEQYF	TGCGCCAGCGGACTAGCGGGAGGTTACGAGCAGTACTTC
TRBV18	.	TRBJ2-6	CASSPSEVGANVLTF	TGTGCCAGCTCACCGTCCGAGGTTGGGGCCAACGTCCTGACTTTC
TRBV30	TRBD1	TRBJ2-5	CAWSVQGASETQYF	TGTGCCTGGAGTGTACAGGGGGCATCTGAGACCCAGTACTTC
TRBV10-3	TRBD2	TRBJ2-2	CAIRLLAEAGELFF	TGTGCCATCAGACTACTAGCGGAGGCCGGGGAGCTGTTTTTT
TRBV2	.	TRBJ1-5	CASSPNMDQPQHF	TGTGCCAGCAGTCCGAACATGGATCAGCCCCAGCATTTT
TRBV2	TRBD1	TRBJ1-2	CASKLGQGDGYTF	TGTGCCAGCAAACTTGGACAGGGCGATGGCTACACCTTC
TRBV30	.	TRBJ2-1	CAGRETGAARNEQFF	TGTGCCGGGAGAGAGACGGGAGCCGCTCGCAATGAGCAGTTCTTC
TRBV11-2	.	TRBJ2-7	CASSLGSSYEQYF	TGTGCCAGCAGCTTAGGGAGCTCCTACGAGCAGTACTTC
TRBV2	.	TRBJ2-1	CASSEQGDGEQFF	TGTGCCAGCAGTGAACAGGGTGATGGTGAGCAGTTCTTC